The table lists the clone carrying this T cell receptor (beta chain) with many counts. Its antigen is as yet unknown. Amplification targeted TCR beta CDR3 regions from RNA transcripts. Researchers ran a first-round RT-PCR on the TCR CDR3 using the HTBI primer set. Using its own MiXCR run on the multiplex PCR reads, TCRdb lists one record per CDR3 protein. This sample yields approximately 710,000 distinct CDR3 sequences, of which approximately 15% are seen a single time; roughly 15% belongs to the top ten. These data originate in a study of T cells in Graves' hyperthyroidism and ophthalmopathy. V trimming: 4 bases; J trimming: 4 bases; junction bases outside the gene matches: 9. This CDR3 is 15 amino acids long. In germline, CDR1 is SGHTA, CDR2 FQGNSA. Whole-study results and caveats: Researchers report that a 13 V-J model separated ophthalmopathy from stable hyperthyroidism.

Uncontrolled infection, other autoimmune disease, pregnancy or lactation excluded patients. Diagnoses were made from clinical symptoms, serum measures (thyroxine and TRAb), thyroid ultrasound and orbital computed tomography. The sample comprised blood. The genes are TRBV7-2 and TRBJ2-7; 8 positions agree with TRBD1. This TCR derives from a man aged 50-59 years with Graves' hyperthyroidism. Written as DNA, the CDR3 is TGTGCCAGCAGCTCTAAGGGGACAGGTGCTTACGAGCAGTACTTC. Protein: CASSSKGTGAYEQYF.